The 19 T cell receptor beta chains below were found in one sample sequenced in a study of T-cell memory formation after mild COVID-19. TCRdb independently ran MiXCR on the 5' RACE reads; one entry per CDR3 protein. This table has 500,000 to 650,000 distinct CDR3 sequences, roughly 21% appearing once. Sequencing was carried out using PBMCs or a T cell subset sorted from them (not recorded which). The receptors here all came from an adult woman who had mild COVID-19 (a few samples of this study predate the infection). Cell type and time point are not known.

The chain uses TRBV15 and TRBJ2-1; 7 bases align to TRBD1. Trimming cost V 6 bases and J 3 bases; bases outside gene matches: 8. The length of the CDR3 is 15 residues. CDR1 is LNHNV, CDR2 YYDKDF, per germline (reference sequence). The CDR3 DNA is TGTGCCACCAGTGAGGACAGGAGTCTCTACAATGAGCAGTTCTTC. This gives the protein CATSEDRSLYNEQFF.

V is TRBV12-3 or TRBV12-4 and J is TRBJ2-3; 10 nucleotides match TRBD2. The CDR3 extends over 17 amino acids. J was trimmed by 3 bases and V by 4 bases; bases with no gene match: 10. DNA of the CDR3: TGTGCCAGCAGTTGGTGGAGCGGGGGGGCCGGGACAGATACGCAGTATTTT. Translated, it gives CASSWWSGGAGTDTQYF.

This chain links TRBV6-2 or TRBV6-3 with TRBJ2-6; 8 bases match TRBD2. V lost 4 bases and J lost 0; bases outside the gene matches: 5. CDR1 and CDR2 (germline): MNHEY, SVGEGT. The CDR3 runs 17 residues. The CDR3: CASSFLAGASGANVLTF. As DNA, the CDR3 is TGTGCCAGCAGTTTTCTAGCGGGTGCCTCTGGGGCCAACGTCCTGACTTTC.

This clonotype came up a few times. The chain links TRBV27 to TRBJ1-6, with 10 positions matching TRBD1. The trim removed 3 bases at V and 0 bases at J, leaving 5 bases unmatched. The CDR3 contains 18 residues. Germline lookup yields CDR1 MNHEY and CDR2 SMNVEV (reference sequence). The CDR3 DNA follows: TGTGCCAGCAGTTTGGGGGACAGGGGTAGCTCCTATAATTCACCCCTCCACTTT. It is translated as CASSLGDRGSSYNSPLHF.

This clonotype was picked up a small number of times. The chain has TRBV19 and TRBJ1-5; D gene uncertain. The CDR3 runs to 16 residues. Germline V CDR1 and CDR2: LNHDA, SQIVND (reference sequence). V was clipped by 5 bases and J by 4 bases, with 18 bases between them. The CDR3 region is CASSYMVGLTNQPQHF. The CDR3 nucleotides are TGTGCCAGTAGTTATATGGTCGGTCTAACTAATCAGCCCCAGCATTTT.

The chain is built from TRBV6-2 or TRBV6-3 and TRBJ1-2; TRBD1 aligns across 9 bases. V shed 5 bases and J 10 bases; nucleotides not matched to a gene: 11. This CDR3 is built from 14 residues. CDR1 is MNHEY and CDR2 is SVGEGT in the germline V gene. The CDR3 reads CASSANRDRVFYTF. The CDR3 nucleotides read TGTGCCAGCAGTGCGAATCGGGACAGGGTCTTCTACACCTTC.

The table lists this clonotype with a few counts. The chain joins TRBV7-9 to TRBJ2-1; 8 nucleotides match TRBD1. The CDR3 loop spans 16 amino acids. V lost 5 bases to trimming and J lost 3 bases; unmatched junction nucleotides: 9. CDR1 is SEHNR, CDR2 FQNEAQ, per germline (reference sequence). CDR3 DNA sequence: TGTGCCAGCAGCCAGGGGGCGGGCCCTCTCTACAATGAGCAGTTCTTC. As protein: CASSQGAGPLYNEQFF. Variable domain in full (rest from reference TRBV7-9 and TRBJ2-1): DTGVSQNPRHKITKRGQNVTFRCDPISEHNRLYWYRQTLGQGPEFLTYFQNEAQLEKSRLLSDRFSAERPKGSFSTLEIQRTEQGDSAMYLCASSQGAGPLYNEQFFGPGTRLTVL.

This rearrangement joins TRBV9 to TRBJ2-5, with a weak D call TRBD1 (6 bases). The CDR3 length is 15 residues. Germline-derived CDR1 and CDR2 are SGDLS and YYNGEE. V was clipped by 0 bases and J by 5 bases, with 14 bases between them. The CDR3 here is CASSVAGTPGETQYF. CDR3 bases: TGTGCCAGCAGCGTAGCCGGGACACCGGGGGAGACCCAGTACTTC. Together with reference TRBV9 and TRBJ2-5, the CDR3 gives the full variable domain: DSGVTQTPKHLITATGQRVTLRCSPRSGDLSVYWYQQSLDQGLQFLIQYYNGEERAKGNILERFSAQQFPDLHSELNLSSLELGDSALYFCASSVAGTPGETQYFGPGTRLLVL.

The chain uses TRBV24-1 and TRBJ1-5; D possibly corresponds to TRBD1 (5 bases). CDR1 and CDR2 (germline): KGHDR, SFDVKD. Trimming took 3 bases from V and 6 from J, leaving 14 bases between them. This CDR3 region has 15 residues. This CDR3 reads CATSDPEAGPQPQHF. The CDR3 region has the DNA TGTGCCACCAGTGATCCGGAGGCAGGGCCTCAGCCCCAGCATTTT.

This clonotype was found a few times. This chain uses TRBV11-1 with TRBJ2-1; D perhaps matches TRBD2 (6 bases). Germline CDR1 and CDR2: SGHAT and FQDESV (reference sequence). The CDR3 is made up of 14 amino acids. V was clipped by 1 base and J by 8 bases, with 12 bases between them. CDR3 sequence reads: CASSLGNRGDEQFF. Here the CDR3 DNA reads TGTGCCAGCAGCTTAGGGAACCGCGGGGATGAGCAGTTCTTC. Complete variable domain (other parts from reference TRBV11-1 and TRBJ2-1): EAEVAQSPRYKITEKSQAVAFWCDPISGHATLYWYRQILGQGPELLVQFQDESVVDDSQLPKDRFSAERLKGVDSTLKIQPAELGDSAMYLCASSLGNRGDEQFFGPGTRLTVL.

In DNA, the CDR3 is TGCGCCAGCAGCGCAAATTCGAAAACTAGCAGCACAGATACGCAGTATTTT. Its protein is CASSANSKTSSTDTQYF. The V call is TRBV5-1, the J call TRBJ2-3, with a weak D call TRBD2 (6 bases). The CDR3 length is 17 residues. The V end lost 4 bases, the J end lost 0 bases, and 18 bases lay between the germline ends. Germline CDR1 SGHRS, CDR2 YFSETQ.

The V gene is TRBV7-9, the J gene TRBJ1-2; weak D call: TRBD1 (6 bases). This CDR3 contains 15 residues. V shed 4 bases and J shed 3 bases, with 15 bases lying between them. Germline-derived CDR1 and CDR2 are SEHNR and FQNEAQ (reference sequence). CDR3 loop: CASSSQGKRDYGYTF. CDR3 in DNA: TGTGCCAGCAGCTCGCAGGGGAAGAGGGACTATGGCTACACCTTC.

This clonotype was detected only a few times. The rearrangement joins TRBV7-8 to TRBJ2-3, with TRBD1 matching over 8 bases. The junction had 11 bases not matched to a gene; V was cut back by 5 bases and J by 4 bases. This CDR3 is 16 amino acids long. Germline CDR1 reads SGHVS; CDR2 reads FQNEAQ. CDR3 nucleotide sequence: TGTGCCAGCAGCGGACGGACAGGGTCGAGTGCAGATACGCAGTATTTT. Its protein product is CASSGRTGSSADTQYF.

The chain joins TRBV27 to TRBJ1-5; D gene ambiguous. V lost 6 bases, J lost 0 bases, and 9 bases lay in between. In germline, CDR1 is MNHEY, CDR2 SMNVEV (reference sequence). The CDR3 is 14 amino acids. Here the CDR3 DNA reads TGTGCCAGCAGACTGAGGACTAGCAATCAGCCCCAGCATTTT. As protein: CASRLRTSNQPQHF.

The chain recombines TRBV18 with TRBJ1-1; 7 positions agree with TRBD1. The trim removed 5 bases at V and 2 bases at J, leaving 5 bases unmatched. CDR3 length: 14 amino acids. Germline lookup yields CDR1 KGHSH and CDR2 LQKENI. The CDR3: CASSYRGPNTEAFF. The DNA of the CDR3 is TGTGCCAGCTCATACAGGGGACCCAACACTGAAGCTTTCTTT.

This clonotype was seen a handful of times. This chain connects TRBV12-3 or TRBV12-4 to TRBJ2-7; possibly TRBD1 or TRBD2 for D (5 bases each). Trimming stripped 4 bases from V and 5 bases from J, with 21 bases between. There are 16 residues in the CDR3. The DNA for the CDR3 is TGTGCCAGCAGTTGGTGGGGACGCGGTGGACATAACGAGCAGTACTTC. Translated: CASSWWGRGGHNEQYF.

This clonotype was counted ten times or more. This chain links TRBV5-4 with TRBJ2-3, with a tentative D call TRBD1 (7 bases). This CDR3 contains 16 residues. Germline CDR1 reads SGHNT; CDR2 reads YYREEE (reference sequence). V was trimmed by 5 bases and J by 0 bases, leaving 16 bases between them. CDR3 nucleotide sequence: TGTGCCAGCAGTTCGCCGCAGGGGGGAAGCACAGATACGCAGTATTTT. Amino acid sequence: CASSSPQGGSTDTQYF.

This clonotype was detected a few times. This chain connects TRBV7-6 to TRBJ2-5; maybe TRBD1 (5 bases). This CDR3 contains 15 residues. Trimming left V 1 base short and J 2 bases short, with 11 bases between. The germline gives CDR1 SGHVS, CDR2 FNYEAQ. The CDR3 sequence: CASSLETVNQETQYF. CDR3 DNA: TGTGCCAGCAGCTTAGAGACAGTAAATCAAGAGACCCAGTACTTC.

The table lists this clonotype with a few counts. The CDR3 nucleotides read TGTGCCAGCAGCCCGAAGATGGGCCCAAGCACAGATACGCAGTATTTT. It translates to CASSPKMGPSTDTQYF. The chain is built from TRBV4-2 and TRBJ2-3; D is undetermined. This CDR3 spans 16 amino acids. V was clipped by 4 bases and J by 0 bases, with 14 bases between them. Germline V gene data show CDR1 as LGHNA and CDR2 as YNFKEQ.